One sample yielded the 27 T cell receptor beta chains listed below, sequenced in a study of T cell clonality in common variable immunodeficiency. Assay used: immunoSEQ multiplex PCR; TCRdb lists only in-frame clones, some missing. This repertoire holds tens of thousands of clones, and none appear only once. Sequenced input: peripheral blood mononuclear cells. The receptors here all came from a person between 18 and 70 years old in good health.

This clone was counted at least ten times. The CDR3 goes on 3 residues after the read ends, and that part is filled in from the germline J gene. This chain connects TRBV19 to TRBJ2-5, with D possibly TRBD2 on 6 matching bases. This CDR3 is built from 15 residues. CDR1 and CDR2 from the germline V gene are LNHDA and SQIVND (reference sequence). V gave up 6 bases and J gave up 5 bases, with 19 bases separating them. CDR3 DNA, as far as it was read: TGTGCCAGTAGAGGGTCTTGGGGGGAGCGGGAGACC. This gives the protein CASRGSWGERET. The whole CDR3 protein reads CASRGSWGERETQYF.

This clone occurred many times. The read halts 3 residues ahead of the CDR3 end, with the missing end drawn from the germline J gene. This chain connects TRBV29-1 to TRBJ2-2; tentative D call: TRBD1 (5 bases). The CDR3 covers 11 residues. Deletions cut 4 bases from V and 7 bases from J, with 7 bases between. Per the germline V gene, CDR1 is SQVTM and CDR2 is ANQGSEA. The CDR3 loop is CSVGRGGELFF. The covered CDR3 bases are TGCAGCGTTGGTAGGGGCGGGGAG.

Many counts were recorded for this clone. The CDR3 extends 3 residues past the end of the read, so its final part is completed from the germline J gene. This chain uses TRBV18 with TRBJ2-7, with 11 positions matching TRBD2. The germline V gene encodes CDR1 KGHSH and CDR2 LQKENI. Trimming took 2 bases from V and 0 from J; bases not matched to a gene: 6. CDR3 size: 17 residues. The CDR3 is CASSPTSGGMISYEQYF. The sequenced CDR3 bases are TGTGCCAGCTCACCAACTAGCGGGGGAATGATCTCCTACGAG.

This clone has ten or more counts. The DNA ends 3 residues before the CDR3 does, and the rest of the CDR3 is filled in from the germline J gene. V is TRBV20-1 and J is TRBJ2-3, with 11 bases aligning to TRBD2. The CDR3 covers 16 residues. The ends lost 3 bases at V and 4 bases at J; junction bases unmatched: 9. CDR1 DFQATT and CDR2 SNEGSKA come from the germline V gene (reference sequence). The covered CDR3 bases are TGCAGTGCTAGGGGGTTGGGACTAGCGGTACCAGATACG. Translating gives CSARGLGLAVPDT. The full-length CDR3 reads as CSARGLGLAVPDTQYF.

This clone was observed at least ten times. Coverage ceases 3 residues before the CDR3 finishes, and the germline J gene fills in the end. The rearrangement links TRBV18 to TRBJ2-2, with D tentatively TRBD2 (6 bases). The CDR3 has 15 amino acids. V dropped 0 bases and J dropped 5 bases, with 10 bases sitting between them. Germline CDR1 and CDR2: KGHSH and LQKENI. CDR3 residues: CASSPPGLRTGELFF. Partial CDR3 DNA: TGTGCCAGCTCACCACCGGGACTTAGGACCGGGGAG.

The sample holds many counts of this clone. The read is 3 residues too short to cover the CDR3 end, so that end is filled in from the germline J gene. The gene calls are TRBV29-1 and TRBJ2-3; TRBD2 aligns across 12 bases. V trimming: 3 bases; J trimming: 4 bases; junction bases outside the gene matches: 5. CDR3 length equals 15 residues. CDR1 is SQVTM, CDR2 ANQGSEA, per germline. CDR3 DNA (partial): TGCAGCGTTGAGAAGACTAGCGGGAGCTCAGATACG. Amino acids: CSVEKTSGSSDT. The complete CDR3 reads CSVEKTSGSSDTQYF.

This clone was counted many times. Read data end 3 residues before the CDR3 end; the end is taken from the germline J gene. The chain links TRBV11-2 to TRBJ1-1; 8 bases are shared with TRBD1. The germline CDR1 and CDR2 sequences are SGHAT and FQNNGV. CDR3 size: 13 residues. CDR3 loop: CASSSNTGQAAFF. CDR3 DNA, as far as it was read: TGTGCCAGCAGCAGCAATACGGGACAGGCG.

This clone was recorded at least ten times. From the germline J gene comes the end of the CDR3, since the read stops 3 residues before it. This chain links TRBV7-2 with TRBJ2-1, with TRBD2 matching 7 bases. The germline V gene encodes CDR1 SGHTA and CDR2 FQGNSA. Germline trimming cut 4 bases from V and 7 bases from J; bases unmatched to any gene: 7. The CDR3 contains 14 residues. Here the CDR3 reads CASSSARRGNEQFF. The sequenced CDR3 bases are TGTGCCAGCAGCTCCGCCAGGCGGGGGAATGAG.

In this sample, this clone turned up many times. CDR3 bases read: TGTGCCAGCAGCTTAGGTTTAGCGGCGAACAATGAG. This sequence encodes CASSLGLAANNE. The whole CDR3 sequence reads CASSLGLAANNEQFF. This chain joins TRBV13 and TRBJ2-1; TRBD2 might be the D (6 bases). The CDR3 is cut off 3 residues early in the read; its end comes from the germline J gene. The germline V and J ends were trimmed by 0 bases and 5 bases, with 11 bases remaining between them. CDR3 length: 15 residues. Looked up from germline, CDR1 is PRHDT and CDR2 is FYEKMQ (reference sequence).

Turning to this clone: The CDR3 extends 3 residues past the end of the read, so its final part is completed from the germline J gene. The chain employs TRBV2 and TRBJ2-1, with D possibly matching TRBD1 (5 bases). Germline loops: CDR1 SNHLY, CDR2 FYNNEI. The germline V and J ends were trimmed by 8 bases and 0 bases, with 14 bases remaining between them. The CDR3 contains 15 residues. The chain's CDR3 is CASSESQGSYNEQFF. Partial CDR3 DNA: TGTGCCAGCTCGGAGTCCCAGGGCTCCTACAATGAG.

This clone was counted between two and nine times. The read comes to an end 3 residues before the CDR3 does, leaving the germline J gene to fill in the end. V usage is TRBV30 and J usage is TRBJ2-1; weak D call: TRBD2 (6 bases). V dropped 0 bases and J dropped 7 bases, with 13 bases sitting between them. Germline loops: CDR1 GTSNPN, CDR2 SVGIG (reference sequence). CDR3 size: 14 residues. CDR3 DNA, as far as it was read: TGTGCCTGGAGTGTCGGGTCCCGGGGGAATGAG. Translation: CAWSVGSRGNE. The whole CDR3 region reads CAWSVGSRGNEQFF.

This clone has at least ten counts. Read sequence stops 3 residues before the CDR3 end, and the germline J gene provides the missing end. The rearrangement links TRBV7-9 to TRBJ1-2; 7 bases match TRBD1. Germline loops: CDR1 SEHNR, CDR2 FQNEAQ (reference sequence). Trimming removed 5 bases from V and 1 base from J; junction bases left unmatched: 1. This CDR3 is built from 13 residues. CDR3 DNA (partial): TGTGCCAGCAGCCGGGACAGTAACTATGGC. This gives the protein CASSRDSNYG. The CDR3 in full is CASSRDSNYGYTF.

In the case of this clone: With the read ending 3 residues before the CDR3 end, the germline J gene is used to fill in that end. This chain links TRBV20-1 with TRBJ2-5; D gene uncertain. Trimming cost V 0 bases and J 5 bases, with 13 bases left between them. The CDR3 sequence is 14 residues long. Germline values: CDR1 DFQATT, CDR2 SNEGSKA (reference sequence). Here the CDR3 reads CSARDRVGRETQYF. The CDR3 bases that were read are TGCAGTGCTAGAGATAGAGTAGGCAGGGAGACC.

This clone was seen many times. Incomplete CDR3 DNA: TGTGCCACCAGCGGGGGACAGGGCGTTAATGAAAAA. It codes for CATSGGQGVNEK. The whole CDR3 protein reads CATSGGQGVNEKLFF. The V gene is TRBV15, the J gene TRBJ1-4; 9 bases match TRBD1. The read comes to an end 3 residues before the CDR3 does, leaving the germline J gene to fill in the end. With V trimmed by 5 bases and J by 4 bases, 5 bases remained unmatched. Germline lookup yields CDR1 LNHNV and CDR2 YYDKDF (reference sequence). The CDR3 runs 15 residues.

This clone was seen many times. The DNA ends 3 residues before the CDR3 does, and the rest of the CDR3 is filled in from the germline J gene. The chain uses TRBV28 and TRBJ1-5, with D perhaps TRBD1 (5 bases). Germline loops: CDR1 MDHEN, CDR2 SYDVKM. The CDR3 is made up of 17 amino acids. Trimming stripped 7 bases from V and 2 bases from J, with 21 bases between. The CDR3 bases that were read are TGTGCCAGCACTACACACTTACAGGCCTGGGGCAATCAGCCC. This encodes CASTTHLQAWGNQP. The CDR3 in its entirety is CASTTHLQAWGNQPQHF.

This clone was observed at least ten times. The CDR3 spells CASSFGTSGIYEQYF. Incomplete CDR3 DNA: TGTGCCAGCAGCTTCGGGACTAGCGGGATTTACGAG. The rearrangement links TRBV11-2 to TRBJ2-7, with TRBD2 matching over 13 bases. The observed sequence ends 3 residues before the CDR3 terminus, with the missing tail filled in from the germline J gene. The CDR3 contains 15 residues. With 3 bases clipped from V and 4 bases from J, the junction kept 3 bases outside the gene matches. Germline V gene sequence: CDR1 SGHAT, CDR2 FQNNGV.

This clone was recorded at least ten times. Read data end 3 residues before the CDR3 end; the end is taken from the germline J gene. This chain links TRBV5-1 with TRBJ1-1; D perhaps matches TRBD1 (6 bases). The CDR3 extends over 14 amino acids. Trimming removed 0 bases from V and 4 bases from J, with 10 bases in between. CDR1 and CDR2 (germline): SGHRS, YFSETQ. The covered CDR3 bases are TGCGCCAGCAGCTTGGCACAGGGAGGCACTGAA. Its protein product is CASSLAQGGTE. The full-length CDR3 reads as CASSLAQGGTEAFF.

Ten or more counts support this clone. The read finishes 3 residues shy of the CDR3 end, and the germline J gene is used to complete it. V usage is TRBV29-1 and J usage is TRBJ1-2; 12 bases line up with TRBD1. Per the germline V gene, CDR1 is SQVTM and CDR2 is ANQGSEA. CDR3 length: 13 residues. Trimming cost V 3 bases and J 7 bases; bases outside gene matches: 3. The CDR3 sequence: CSVEGQGAGGYTF. The sequenced part of the CDR3 DNA is TGCAGCGTTGAGGGACAGGGGGCGGGTGGC. Complete variable domain (other parts from reference TRBV29-1 and TRBJ1-2): SAVISQKPSRDICQRGTSLTIQCQVDSQVTMMFWYRQQPGQSLTLIATANQGSEATYESGFVIDKFPISRPNLTFSTLTVSNMSPEDSSIYLCSVEGQGAGGYTFGSGTRLTVV.

This clone has ten or more counts. The CDR3 is cut off 3 residues early in the read; its end comes from the germline J gene. The chain joins TRBV19 to TRBJ1-5; a possible D gene is TRBD1 (6 bases). CDR1 and CDR2 from the germline V gene are LNHDA and SQIVND (reference sequence). Trimming took off 3 bases at V and 4 bases at J, with 10 bases between the two ends. This CDR3 region has 14 residues. The DNA read from the CDR3 is TGTGCCAGTAGTATTGGGGGCCGGAATCAGCCC. Protein product: CASSIGGRNQP. The CDR3 as a whole reads CASSIGGRNQPQHF. Together with reference TRBV19 and TRBJ1-5, the CDR3 gives the full variable domain: DGGITQSPKYLFRKEGQNVTLSCEQNLNHDAMYWYRQDPGQGLRLIYYSQIVNDFQKGDIAEGYSVSREKKESFPLTVTSAQKNPTAFYLCASSIGGRNQPQHFGDGTRLSIL.

This clone was detected many times. The read halts 3 residues ahead of the CDR3 end, with the missing end drawn from the germline J gene. The rearrangement links TRBV20-1 to TRBJ1-1; 7 bases line up with TRBD1. This CDR3 region has 15 residues. The V gene end was trimmed by 0 bases and the J gene end by 1 base; junction bases not matched to a gene: 5. Germline V gene data show CDR1 as DFQATT and CDR2 as SNEGSKA (reference sequence). CDR3 DNA (partial): TGCAGTGCTAGAGAGAGGGGGCGGCCGAACACTGAA. It is translated as CSARERGRPNTE. The complete CDR3 sequence is CSARERGRPNTEAFF.

This clone was seen many times. The read finishes 3 residues shy of the CDR3 end, and the germline J gene is used to complete it. V usage is TRBV19 and J usage is TRBJ2-2, with unresolved D. This CDR3 has 14 amino acids. CDR1 and CDR2 from the germline V gene are LNHDA and SQIVND (reference sequence). V gave up 5 bases and J gave up 0 bases, with 7 bases separating them. The CDR3 protein is CASSSRTNTGELFF. Partial CDR3 DNA: TGTGCCAGTAGTTCTCGTACGAACACCGGGGAG.

This clone was observed at least ten times. The observed sequence ends 3 residues before the CDR3 terminus, with the missing tail filled in from the germline J gene. The V call is TRBV29-1, the J call TRBJ2-2; TRBD1 aligns across 9 bases. V lost 4 bases and J lost 2; bases outside the gene matches: 8. Germline loops: CDR1 SQVTM, CDR2 ANQGSEA. This CDR3 is built from 16 residues. The CDR3 bases that were read are TGCAGCGTTGGGAGCCGGGACAGGGCCAACACCGGGGAG. Translated, it gives CSVGSRDRANTGE. The full CDR3 protein reads CSVGSRDRANTGELFF.

The sample holds many counts of this clone. The sequenced fragment ends 3 residues before the CDR3 boundary, so the rest is inferred from the germline J gene. V is TRBV13 and J is TRBJ2-7; 9 nucleotides match TRBD1. The length of the CDR3 is 16 residues. Germline CDR1 is PRHDT and CDR2 is FYEKMQ (reference sequence). Losses at the gene ends were 4 bases for V and 2 bases for J; bases not matched to a gene: 9. CDR3 sequence reads: CASSSPSGTGPYEQYF. The sequenced part of the CDR3 DNA is TGTGCCAGCAGCTCACCCTCCGGGACAGGGCCCTACGAG.

This clone was recorded at least ten times. The CDR3 end is not reached by the read, which stops 3 residues before it; the germline J gene fills it in. The rearrangement uses TRBV12-3 or TRBV12-4 and TRBJ2-7; weak D call: TRBD1 (5 bases). Trimming removed 3 bases at V and 3 bases at J, with 9 bases between. CDR3 length: 13 amino acids. CDR3 amino acids: CASSLDTNYEQYF. The DNA read from the CDR3 is TGTGCCAGCAGTTTGGACACCAACTACGAG.

This clone was observed many times. The junction and the germline gene differ at one end; a read error may be behind it. The CDR3 end is not reached by the read, which stops 3 residues before it; the germline J gene fills it in. The chain carries TRBV4-2 and TRBJ1-1, with D possibly TRBD1 on 5 matching bases. The CDR3 runs 14 residues. Germline V gene data show CDR1 as LGHNA and CDR2 as YNFKEQ. Partial CDR3 DNA: TGCGCCAGCAGCCAGGGCCAGATGAACACTGAA. Amino acids: CASSQGQMNTE. The whole CDR3 is CASSQGQMNTEAFF.

This clone appeared many times. The read is 3 residues too short to cover the CDR3 end, so that end is filled in from the germline J gene. The chain combines TRBV9 with TRBJ1-2; D not certain. This CDR3 spans 13 amino acids. V was shortened by 0 bases and J by 4 bases, with 7 bases between the two germline ends. Germline loops: CDR1 SGDLS, CDR2 YYNGEE. The part of the CDR3 DNA that was read is TGTGCCAGCAGCGTAGAGGGTAGCTATGGC. Translating gives CASSVEGSYG. The entire CDR3 is CASSVEGSYGYTF.

This clone was counted ten times or more. The CDR3 goes on 3 residues after the read ends, and that part is filled in from the germline J gene. The V call is TRBV28, the J call TRBJ1-1, with a possible D match to TRBD1 (5 bases). V gave up 6 bases and J gave up 5 bases, with 16 bases separating them. The CDR3 length is 14 residues. Germline CDR1 reads MDHEN; CDR2 reads SYDVKM. CDR3 amino acids: CASSSPARGTEAFF. The CDR3 bases that were read are TGTGCCAGCAGCTCGCCGGCCCGGGGGACTGAA.